Sequencing of this T cell receptor (beta chain) was carried out in a study of response to subunit inactivated influenza vaccine. The V gene's germline CDR1 is SGDLS and CDR2 YYNGEE. V shed 0 bases and J shed 0 bases, with 10 bases lying between them. The CDR3 extends over 16 amino acids. TCRdb processed the RT-PCR reads anew with MiXCR; each CDR3 protein has one entry. The data hold just under 550,000 distinct CDR3 sequences, with under 25% observed a single time. The sample was also reused in another study, on T cells expressing NK-cell markers. That source notes: With UMIs, 5'RACE template switching was used to make TCR beta cDNA. Eight donors were sequenced, seven testing HCMV-seropositive and one testing seronegative. These clonotypes, the leaders elsewhere, also led the CD3+CD56-NKG2C+ fraction in a handful of donors.

The specimen comprised CD4+ T cells sorted from PBMCs, sampled 11 to 12 days after vaccination. V and J are TRBV9 and TRBJ1-3; D is possibly TRBD1 (5 bases). The TCR sequence derives from a man between 45 and 60 years old who received an inactivated influenza vaccine. As DNA, the CDR3 is TGTGCCAGCAGCGTAGGTGTCGGGGGCTCTGGAAACACCATATATTTT. Protein: CASSVGVGGSGNTIYF.